Described below is a single T cell receptor (beta chain) sequence and its context. This record comes from a study of OX40 agonist ivuxolimab in advanced cancers. Generated by immunoSEQ multiplex PCR, the TCRdb table keeps only in-frame clones and is missing some. The sample lists about 100,000 clones, 80% to 95% seen once, with approximately 0.55% in the top ten. Sequenced here: CD4+ or CD8+ T cells sorted from blood, sampled in a trial of the OX40 agonist ivuxolimab. The sequence came from an adult with an advanced solid tumor such as melanoma, head and neck, liver or kidney cancer.

In DNA form, the CDR3 reads TGTGCCAGCAGCCAAACCGGACTAGCGGGAGTAGATACGCAGTATTTT. Translation gives CASSQTGLAGVDTQYF. The chain joins TRBV4-2 to TRBJ2-3, with TRBD2 matching over 13 bases. CDR1 is LGHNA, CDR2 YNFKEQ, per germline. This CDR3 is 16 amino acids long. With V trimmed by 2 bases and J by 5 bases, 4 bases remained unmatched.